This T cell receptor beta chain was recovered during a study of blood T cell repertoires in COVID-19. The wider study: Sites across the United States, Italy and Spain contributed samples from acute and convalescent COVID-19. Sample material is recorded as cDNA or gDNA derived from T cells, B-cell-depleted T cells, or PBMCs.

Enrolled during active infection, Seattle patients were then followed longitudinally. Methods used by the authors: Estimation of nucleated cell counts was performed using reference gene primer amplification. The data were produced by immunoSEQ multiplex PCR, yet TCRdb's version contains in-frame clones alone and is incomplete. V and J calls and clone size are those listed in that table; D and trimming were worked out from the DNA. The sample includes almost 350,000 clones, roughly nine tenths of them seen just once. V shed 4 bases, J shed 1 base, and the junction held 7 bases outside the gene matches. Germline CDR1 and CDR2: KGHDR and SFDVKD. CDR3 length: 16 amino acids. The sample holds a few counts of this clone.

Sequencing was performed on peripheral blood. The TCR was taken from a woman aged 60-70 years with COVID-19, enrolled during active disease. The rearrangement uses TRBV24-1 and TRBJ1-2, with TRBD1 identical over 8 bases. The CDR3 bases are TGTGCCACCAGTGACCCCCGACAGGGGCTTAACTATGGCTACACCTTC. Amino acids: CATSDPRQGLNYGYTF.